This TCR beta chain derives from a study of blood T cell repertoires in COVID-19. Turning to the study itself: Some COVID-19 samples were acute and others convalescent; all came from the United States, Italy and Spain. PBMCs, B-cell-depleted T cells, or T cells provided the cDNA or gDNA that made up the material.

Clones were sequenced by immunoSEQ multiplex PCR, and TCRdb holds only the in-frame ones, with some missing. The sample records 25,000 to 35,000 clones, 80% to 90% being singletons. Germline trimming cut 5 bases from V and 11 bases from J; bases unmatched to any gene: 9. Germline-derived CDR1 and CDR2 are LGHDT and YNNKEL (reference sequence). The CDR3 has 13 amino acids. This TCR was recovered from a human donor in a cohort sampled during active COVID-19. Sequencing was performed on peripheral blood. This chain uses TRBV3-1 (or the pseudogene TRBV3-2) with TRBJ1-1, with TRBD1 matching over 9 bases. CDR3 DNA sequence: TGTGCCAGCAGCGGGGACAGGGCCGGGAGGGCTTTCTTT. Translated: CASSGDRAGRAFF.